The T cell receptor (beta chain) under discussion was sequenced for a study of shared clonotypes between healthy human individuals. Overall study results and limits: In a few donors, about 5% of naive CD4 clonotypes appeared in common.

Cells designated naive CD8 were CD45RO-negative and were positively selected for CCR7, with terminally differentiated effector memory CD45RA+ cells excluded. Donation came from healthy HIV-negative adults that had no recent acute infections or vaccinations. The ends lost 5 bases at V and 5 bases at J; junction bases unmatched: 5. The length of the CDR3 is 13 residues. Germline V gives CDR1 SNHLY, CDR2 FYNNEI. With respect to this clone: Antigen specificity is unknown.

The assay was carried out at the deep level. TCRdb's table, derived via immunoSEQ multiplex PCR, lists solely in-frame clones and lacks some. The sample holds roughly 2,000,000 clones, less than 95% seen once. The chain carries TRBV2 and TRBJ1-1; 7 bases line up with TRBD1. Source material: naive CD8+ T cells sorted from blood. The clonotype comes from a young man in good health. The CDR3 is CASSYDRETEAFF. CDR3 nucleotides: TGTGCCAGCAGTTACGACAGGGAGACTGAAGCTTTCTTT.